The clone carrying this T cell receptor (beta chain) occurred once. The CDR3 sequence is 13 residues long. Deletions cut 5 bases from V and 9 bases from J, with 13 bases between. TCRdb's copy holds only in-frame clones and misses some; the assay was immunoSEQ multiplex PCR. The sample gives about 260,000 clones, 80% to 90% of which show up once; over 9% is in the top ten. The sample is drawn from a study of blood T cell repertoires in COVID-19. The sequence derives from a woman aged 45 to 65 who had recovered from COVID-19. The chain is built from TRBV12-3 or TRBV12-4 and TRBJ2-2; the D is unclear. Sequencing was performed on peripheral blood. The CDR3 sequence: CASSLPPYWELFF. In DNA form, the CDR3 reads TGTGCCAGCAGTCTTCCTCCGTACTGGGAGCTGTTTTTT.